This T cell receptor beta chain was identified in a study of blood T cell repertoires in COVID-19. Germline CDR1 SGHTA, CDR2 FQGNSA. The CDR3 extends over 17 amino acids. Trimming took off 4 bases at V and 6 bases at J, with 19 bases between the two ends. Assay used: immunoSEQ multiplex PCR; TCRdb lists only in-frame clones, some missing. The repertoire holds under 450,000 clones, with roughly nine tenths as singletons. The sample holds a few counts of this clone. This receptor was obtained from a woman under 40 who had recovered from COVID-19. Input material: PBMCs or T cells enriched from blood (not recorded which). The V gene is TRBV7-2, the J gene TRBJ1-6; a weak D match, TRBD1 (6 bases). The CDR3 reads CASSSMTTTRGNSPLHF. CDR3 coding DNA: TGTGCCAGCAGCTCTATGACGACAACCAGGGGTAATTCACCCCTCCACTTT. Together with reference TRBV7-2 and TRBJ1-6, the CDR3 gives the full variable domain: GAGVSQSPSNKVTEKGKDVELRCDPISGHTALYWYRQSLGQGLEFLIYFQGNSAPDKSGLPSDRFSAERTGGSVSTLTIQRTQQEDSAVYLCASSSMTTTRGNSPLHFGNGTRLTVT.